The 31 T cell receptor beta chains given below trace back to one sample, sequenced in a study of response to subunit inactivated influenza vaccine (dated by TCRdb to about 2018). The library was produced with RT-PCR. Reads for this sample came from an Illumina HiSeq 2500. The public reads were reanalyzed by TCRdb: fastp trimming at Q25, MiXCR alignment, in-frame beta chains only. CDR3 protein sequences are deduplicated, and each keeps its most common genes and DNA. For this sample the table gives 860,000 or so distinct CDR3 sequences, of which approximately 21% were detected only once. Clones ranked in the top ten supply approximately 10% of the sample. The sample in question was PBMCs from blood, obtained 4 to 6 days after vaccination. Receptors originate from a middle-aged man who received an inactivated influenza vaccine. Donor details come from another sample of the same person, matched by shared clones.

The chain combines TRBV10-3 with TRBJ2-1, with 10 bases matching TRBD2. Unmatched junction bases numbered 5, after V lost 3 bases and J lost 3 bases. In germline, CDR1 is ENHRY, CDR2 SYGVKD. This CDR3 comprises 16 residues. CDR3 nucleotide sequence: TGTGCCATCAGTGATGACGGACTAGCGGACTACAATGAGCAGTTCTTC. Translated, it gives CAISDDGLADYNEQFF.

In this sample, this clonotype turned up many times. This chain joins TRBV7-2 and TRBJ2-7; 9 bases agree with TRBD2. The CDR3 contains 15 residues. The germline gives CDR1 SGHTA, CDR2 FQGNSA. The V segment lost 5 bases and the J segment 2 bases; nucleotides outside the gene matches: 7. The CDR3 protein is CASSALAGITYEQYF. The CDR3 region has the DNA TGTGCCAGCAGCGCCCTAGCGGGAATTACCTACGAGCAGTACTTC.

The J gene is TRBJ2-4, the V gene TRBV7-9; maybe TRBD2 (6 bases). Germline V gives CDR1 SEHNR, CDR2 FQNEAQ (reference sequence). V was trimmed by 1 base and J by 7 bases, leaving 14 bases between them. This CDR3 has 15 residues. The CDR3 sequence: CASSLVGFGGNIQYF. The CDR3, as DNA: TGTGCCAGCAGCTTAGTAGGTTTTGGGGGGAACATTCAGTACTTC.

This clonotype was picked up many times. The chain links TRBV5-1 to TRBJ1-2; 8 bases align to TRBD1. CDR1 and CDR2 from the germline V gene are SGHRS and YFSETQ. CDR3 length: 14 amino acids. With 0 bases clipped from V and 8 bases from J, the junction kept 6 bases outside the gene matches. CDR3 DNA: TGCGCCAGCAGCTTGGATGGACAGGGACGCGGCTACACCTTC. Encoded protein: CASSLDGQGRGYTF.

Only a few counts were recorded for this clonotype. The chain combines TRBV7-2 with TRBJ2-1; 13 nucleotides align to TRBD2. This CDR3 has 16 residues. V shed 1 base, J shed 7 bases, and the junction held 4 bases outside the gene matches. Germline V gives CDR1 SGHTA, CDR2 FQGNSA. For the CDR3, the DNA is TGTGCCAGCAGCTTAGTCGGACTAGCGGGGGCAAATGAGCAGTTCTTC. Translating it yields CASSLVGLAGANEQFF.

This clonotype has only a few counts. The chain links TRBV18 to TRBJ2-1; tentatively, D is TRBD1 (6 bases). This CDR3 contains 16 residues. Deletions cut 5 bases from V and 2 bases from J, with 16 bases between. Germline V lookup: CDR1 KGHSH, CDR2 LQKENI. The CDR3 is CASSDYPGTPYNEQFF. In nucleotides, the CDR3 is TGTGCCAGCTCAGACTACCCCGGGACACCCTACAATGAGCAGTTCTTC.

The chain uses TRBV24-1 and TRBJ1-5, with D hard to call. Germline CDR1 KGHDR, CDR2 SFDVKD. CDR3 size: 13 residues. The V end was cut by 5 bases, the J end by 2 bases, with 6 bases between. The CDR3: CATSAAGNQPQHF. CDR3 sequence (DNA): TGTGCCACCAGTGCCGCCGGCAATCAGCCCCAGCATTTT.

This clonotype came up a few times. V gene TRBV4-2 combines with J gene TRBJ2-6; no reliable D call. The CDR3 is 18 residues long. The V end was cut by 0 bases, the J end by 0 bases, with 12 bases between. Germline V lookup: CDR1 LGHNA, CDR2 YNFKEQ. The CDR3 loop reads CASSQDLLYLSGANVLTF. The DNA for the CDR3 is TGTGCCAGCAGCCAAGATCTACTTTACCTCTCTGGGGCCAACGTCCTGACTTTC.

V usage is TRBV5-1 and J usage is TRBJ2-1, with D possibly called TRBD1 or TRBD2 (5 bases each). The CDR3 has 15 residues. Between the trimmed V and J ends, which lost 4 bases and 5 bases, there was a span of 16 bases. The germline V gene encodes CDR1 SGHRS and CDR2 YFSETQ. The CDR3 DNA sequence: TGCGCCAGCAGCACCGGGACCTTAGCCGACAATGAGCAGTTCTTC. Its translation is CASSTGTLADNEQFF. The whole variable domain, remainder taken from reference TRBV5-1 and TRBJ2-1, is KAGVTQTPRYLIKTRGQQVTLSCSPISGHRSVSWYQQTPGQGLQFLFEYFSETQRNKGNFPGRFSGRQFSNSRSEMNVSTLELGDSALYLCASSTGTLADNEQFFGPGTRLTVL.

This clonotype came up a few times. This chain links TRBV5-1 with TRBJ2-5; TRBD1 matches at 7 bases. V shed 2 bases, J shed 4 bases, and the junction held 8 bases outside the gene matches. CDR1 is SGHRS and CDR2 is YFSETQ in the germline V gene. The CDR3 is 15 amino acids. For the CDR3, the DNA is TGCGCCAGCAGCTTAGCAGGACAGGACCTAGAGACCCAGTACTTC. As protein: CASSLAGQDLETQYF. Complete variable domain (other parts from reference TRBV5-1 and TRBJ2-5): KAGVTQTPRYLIKTRGQQVTLSCSPISGHRSVSWYQQTPGQGLQFLFEYFSETQRNKGNFPGRFSGRQFSNSRSEMNVSTLELGDSALYLCASSLAGQDLETQYFGPGTRLLVL.

This clonotype has a handful of counts. V usage is TRBV11-2 and J usage is TRBJ1-2; 8 bases align to TRBD1. The CDR3 is 18 amino acids. V shed 0 bases, J shed 4 bases, and the junction held 13 bases outside the gene matches. Germline V CDR1 and CDR2: SGHAT, FQNNGV. The CDR3 reads CASSLDFVSGGAGYGYTF. CDR3 DNA: TGTGCCAGCAGCTTAGATTTCGTGTCAGGGGGCGCCGGCTATGGCTACACCTTC.

This clonotype came up many times. The V gene is TRBV28, the J gene TRBJ2-7; weak D call: TRBD1 (5 bases). Germline V gene lookup returns CDR1 MDHEN and CDR2 SYDVKM. The CDR3 extends over 13 amino acids. The V end was cut by 2 bases, the J end by 3 bases, with 8 bases between. Here the CDR3 reads CASSLDSNYEQYF. The DNA for the CDR3 is TGTGCCAGCAGTTTAGACAGTAACTACGAGCAGTACTTC. Based on the CDR3 plus reference TRBV28 and TRBJ2-7, the full variable domain is DVKVTQSSRYLVKRTGEKVFLECVQDMDHENMFWYRQDPGLGLRLIYFSYDVKMKEKGDIPEGYSVSREKKERFSLILESASTNQTSMYLCASSLDSNYEQYFGPGTRLTVT.

This clonotype was observed a handful of times. The gene calls are TRBV7-6 and TRBJ2-3; TRBD2 might be the D (6 bases). Trimming left V 5 bases short and J 0 bases short, with 18 bases between. CDR1 and CDR2 (germline): SGHVS, FNYEAQ. The CDR3 sequence is 17 residues long. CDR3 DNA sequence: TGTGCCAGCAGCATAATCCGGGACTCCGCTAGCACAGATACGCAGTATTTT. This sequence encodes CASSIIRDSASTDTQYF.

The chain uses TRBV2 and TRBJ2-1; 9 positions match TRBD1. CDR1 is SNHLY, CDR2 FYNNEI, per germline. The CDR3 loop spans 13 amino acids. The junction had 4 bases not matched to a gene; V was cut back by 6 bases and J by 7 bases. The CDR3, as DNA: TGTGCCAGCAGGGGACAGGGTGGGAATGAGCAGTTCTTC. This gives the protein CASRGQGGNEQFF.

This clonotype was counted between two and nine times. The chain carries TRBV20-1 and TRBJ2-7; D remains ambiguous. This CDR3 comprises 13 residues. Per the germline V gene, CDR1 is DFQATT and CDR2 is SNEGSKA (reference sequence). The V end was cut by 6 bases, the J end by 3 bases, with 15 bases between. The CDR3 is CSAPSWKGYEQYF. In nucleotides, the CDR3 is TGCAGTGCCCCCTCTTGGAAGGGCTACGAGCAGTACTTC.

The chain couples TRBV20-1 to TRBJ2-1, with 10 positions matching TRBD2. Germline loops: CDR1 DFQATT, CDR2 SNEGSKA (reference sequence). The CDR3 sequence is 17 residues long. The ends lost 5 bases at V and 1 base at J; junction bases unmatched: 11. The CDR3 loop reads CSAVDDSGRKSYNEQFF. CDR3 coding DNA: TGCAGTGCTGTTGACGATAGCGGGAGGAAATCCTACAATGAGCAGTTCTTC.

The V call is TRBV10-3, the J call TRBJ2-3; D is uncertain. Trimming took off 3 bases at V and 6 bases at J, with 4 bases between the two ends. Germline V gene sequence: CDR1 ENHRY, CDR2 SYGVKD. This CDR3 contains 11 residues. In nucleotides, the CDR3 is TGTGCCATCAGTGAAGTGGATACGCAGTATTTT. Protein: CAISEVDTQYF.

There are a few counts of this clonotype. The chain is built from TRBV7-2 and TRBJ1-2; D uncertain. The germline gives CDR1 SGHTA, CDR2 FQGNSA. V lost 2 bases to trimming and J lost 4 bases, with 14 bases between them. This CDR3 contains 15 residues. This CDR3 is CASSLFDGASYGYTF. CDR3 in DNA: TGTGCCAGCAGCTTATTCGACGGAGCCTCCTATGGCTACACCTTC.

This sequence joins TRBV2 and TRBJ2-2; a weak D match, TRBD2 (6 bases). CDR1 and CDR2 from the germline V gene are SNHLY and FYNNEI. V was trimmed by 7 bases and J by 4 bases, leaving 16 bases between them. The CDR3 is made up of 15 amino acids. CDR3 sequence: CASKSGEIGTGELFF. The DNA for the CDR3 is TGTGCCAGCAAGTCGGGAGAGATCGGCACCGGGGAGCTGTTTTTT.

The sample holds a few counts of this clonotype. The gene calls are TRBV28 and TRBJ2-2, with D perhaps matching TRBD1 (6 bases). Trimming shortened V by 5 bases and J by 4 bases, and 23 bases separated the two germline ends. The CDR3 runs to 18 residues. Germline V gene sequence: CDR1 MDHEN, CDR2 SYDVKM. CDR3 loop: CASSVPPEIQGFTGELFF. Here the CDR3 DNA reads TGTGCCAGCAGTGTCCCCCCCGAAATACAGGGTTTCACCGGGGAGCTGTTTTTT.

This clonotype has a handful of counts. The chain links TRBV24-1 to TRBJ2-1; no clear D gene. Trimming pared 5 bases from V and 1 base from J, leaving 11 bases between. In germline, CDR1 is KGHDR, CDR2 SFDVKD. The CDR3 loop spans 15 amino acids. The CDR3 nucleotides read TGTGCCACCAGTGCTAGTCTAGATTCCTACAATGAGCAGTTCTTC. It specifies CATSASLDSYNEQFF.

In its sample, this clonotype was seen a few times. The genes are TRBV13 and TRBJ2-3; possibly TRBD2 for D (5 bases). The germline V and J ends were trimmed by 4 bases and 6 bases, with 17 bases remaining between them. The germline gives CDR1 PRHDT, CDR2 FYEKMQ (reference sequence). The CDR3 runs to 15 residues. The CDR3 DNA reads as TGTGCCAGCAGCTCCGTAGCGTGGGGTGGGGATACGCAGTATTTT. Amino acid sequence: CASSSVAWGGDTQYF.

The gene calls are TRBV4-1 and TRBJ2-4, with a tentative D call TRBD2 (6 bases). Trimming took 2 bases from V and 0 from J, leaving 17 bases between them. This CDR3 contains 18 residues. Germline V CDR1 and CDR2: MGHRA, YSYEKL. The CDR3, as DNA: TGCGCCAGCAGCCAACCCGGGGGACTCCGAAAAGCCAAAAACATTCAGTACTTC. Protein product: CASSQPGGLRKAKNIQYF.

This clonotype was seen a few times. J is TRBJ2-6 and V is TRBV6-5, with 8 bases aligning to TRBD1. Germline V gives CDR1 MNHEY, CDR2 SVGAGI. The CDR3 totals 19 residues. The junction had 7 bases not matched to a gene; V was cut back by 0 bases and J by 0 bases. CDR3 region: CASSYSSGTGISGANVLTF. As DNA, the CDR3 is TGTGCCAGCAGTTACTCGTCCGGGACAGGTATCTCTGGGGCCAACGTCCTGACTTTC.

This clonotype was seen at least ten times. V is TRBV7-9 and J is TRBJ2-7; either TRBD1 or TRBD2 may fit D (5 bases each). With 3 bases removed from V and 2 bases from J, the gap between germline ends came to 14 bases. Per germline, CDR1 SEHNR and CDR2 FQNEAQ (reference sequence). The CDR3 has 15 amino acids. CDR3 DNA: TGTGCCAGCAGCTTTGGACACGGGGTCACCTACGAGCAGTACTTC. Protein product: CASSFGHGVTYEQYF.

This rearrangement joins TRBV7-2 to TRBJ2-3; 8 bases agree with TRBD1. The V segment lost 5 bases and the J segment 4 bases; nucleotides outside the gene matches: 8. Germline-derived CDR1 and CDR2 are SGHTA and FQGNSA. The length of the CDR3 is 15 residues. This CDR3 is CASSTSGGNADTQYF. The CDR3 DNA reads as TGTGCCAGCAGCACATCAGGGGGCAATGCAGATACGCAGTATTTT. The variable domain in full, with the rest retrieved from reference TRBV7-2 and TRBJ2-3, is GAGVSQSPSNKVTEKGKDVELRCDPISGHTALYWYRQSLGQGLEFLIYFQGNSAPDKSGLPSDRFSAERTGGSVSTLTIQRTQQEDSAVYLCASSTSGGNADTQYFGPGTRLTVL.

The V and J genes are TRBV28 and TRBJ2-1; possibly TRBD1 or TRBD2 for D (5 bases each). The CDR3 sequence is 15 residues long. CDR1 and CDR2 from the germline V gene are MDHEN and SYDVKM. V dropped 6 bases and J dropped 6 bases, with 18 bases sitting between them. The CDR3 nucleotides read TGTGCCAGCAGGGGGGAAGGGGTAGCAAGCAATGAGCAGTTCTTC. Translation: CASRGEGVASNEQFF. Full variable domain (outside the CDR3, taken from reference TRBV28 and TRBJ2-1): DVKVTQSSRYLVKRTGEKVFLECVQDMDHENMFWYRQDPGLGLRLIYFSYDVKMKEKGDIPEGYSVSREKKERFSLILESASTNQTSMYLCASRGEGVASNEQFFGPGTRLTVL.

J is TRBJ2-7 and V is TRBV7-9; TRBD2 matches 13 bases. CDR1 is SEHNR and CDR2 is FQNEAQ in the germline V gene (reference sequence). This CDR3 has 16 amino acids. Trimming at V came to 5 bases and at J to 5 bases, leaving 9 bases not matched to a gene. This chain's CDR3 is CASSPPTSGRIHEQYF. The CDR3 bases are TGTGCCAGCAGCCCCCCGACTAGCGGGAGGATTCACGAGCAGTACTTC.

This clonotype was seen more than once but under ten times. This chain joins TRBV7-2 and TRBJ2-2; TRBD2 agrees at 9 bases. CDR3 size: 16 residues. V trimming: 5 bases; J trimming: 4 bases; junction bases outside the gene matches: 8. The V gene's germline CDR1 is SGHTA and CDR2 FQGNSA. DNA for the CDR3: TGTGCCAGCAGCCGTGATAGCGGGAGCCGCACCGGGGAGCTGTTTTTT. Translated: CASSRDSGSRTGELFF.

There are a few counts of this clonotype. CDR3 residues: CASSLGDREGYTF. The CDR3 nucleotides read TGTGCCAGCAGCTTAGGGGACAGGGAAGGCTACACCTTC. The chain couples TRBV11-2 to TRBJ1-2; TRBD1 matches 9 bases. From germline, CDR1 is SGHAT and CDR2 FQNNGV. The V gene end was trimmed by 1 base and the J gene end by 8 bases; junction bases not matched to a gene: 2. This CDR3 region has 13 residues.

Many counts were recorded for this clonotype. The chain combines TRBV20-1 with TRBJ2-7, with TRBD2 matching 10 bases. Germline V gives CDR1 DFQATT, CDR2 SNEGSKA (reference sequence). The CDR3 covers 14 residues. Losses at the gene ends were 3 bases for V and 4 bases for J; bases not matched to a gene: 6. The CDR3: CSARGLAGAYEQYF. For the CDR3, the DNA is TGCAGTGCTAGGGGTCTAGCGGGGGCATACGAGCAGTACTTC.